One sample yielded the 19 T cell receptor beta chains listed below, sequenced in a study of PD-L1 blockade in urothelial cancer. As to time point: peripheral blood 6 weeks after treatment start. TCRdb's copy holds only in-frame clones and misses some; the assay was immunoSEQ multiplex PCR. In the table there are 48,000 or so clones, 70% to 90% of which are singletons. Source: PBMCs, taken around atezolizumab (anti-PD-L1) treatment. Receptor source: a man in his 70s with urothelial cancer.

This rearrangement joins TRBV19 to TRBJ2-1, with TRBD2 as a possible D gene (6 bases). The CDR3 has 14 amino acids. Germline lookup yields CDR1 LNHDA and CDR2 SQIVND (reference sequence). Between the trimmed V and J ends, which lost 8 bases and 0 bases, there was a span of 11 bases. The CDR3 reads CASWDGSSYNEQFF. As DNA, the CDR3 is TGTGCCAGTTGGGACGGGAGCTCCTACAATGAGCAGTTCTTC.

V usage is TRBV30 and J usage is TRBJ1-1, with D possibly TRBD1 on 5 matching bases. The CDR3 runs 13 residues. Germline lookup yields CDR1 GTSNPN and CDR2 SVGIG (reference sequence). V was cut by 3 bases and J by 10 bases, with 18 bases left in between. The CDR3 coding sequence is TGTGCCTGGAGCGTAGGGGTGACACGGCGAGCTTTCTTT. It yields the protein CAWSVGVTRRAFF.

DNA for the CDR3: TGTGCCAGCAGCCACCCCGGGAGCGCTATATACGAGCAGTACTTC. As protein: CASSHPGSAIYEQYF. This chain connects TRBV7-8 to TRBJ2-7, with D perhaps TRBD2 (6 bases). The CDR3 contains 15 residues. Trimming cost V 5 bases and J 4 bases, with 18 bases left between them. The germline V gene encodes CDR1 SGHVS and CDR2 FQNEAQ.

The chain carries TRBV10-3 and TRBJ1-5; D perhaps matches TRBD1 (6 bases). The CDR3 is 15 residues long. Trimming took off 4 bases at V and 5 bases at J, with 15 bases between the two ends. Germline values: CDR1 ENHRY, CDR2 SYGVKD. The DNA of the CDR3 is TGTGCCATCAGTGGGGGGCCTGTGTGGGATCAGCCCCAGCATTTT. Protein product: CAISGGPVWDQPQHF.

The V and J genes are TRBV7-9 and TRBJ1-1; possible D gene TRBD1, 5 bases. CDR1 is SEHNR, CDR2 FQNEAQ, per germline (reference sequence). This CDR3 region has 17 residues. Trimming left V 1 base short and J 0 bases short, with 15 bases between. This CDR3 is CASSLGAGGALNTEAFF. CDR3 coding DNA: TGTGCCAGCAGCTTAGGGGCAGGAGGGGCATTGAACACTGAAGCTTTCTTT.

The rearrangement links TRBV19 to TRBJ2-7; a possible D gene is TRBD1 (5 bases). Trimming took 3 bases from V and 0 from J, leaving 9 bases between them. The CDR3 has 14 amino acids. CDR1 is LNHDA, CDR2 SQIVND, per germline (reference sequence). CDR3 amino acids: CASSISGNSYEQYF. The CDR3 DNA follows: TGTGCCAGTAGTATTTCAGGGAACTCCTACGAGCAGTACTTC.

This chain joins TRBV6-6 and TRBJ2-7, with a tentative D call TRBD2 (6 bases). Germline loops: CDR1 MNHNY, CDR2 SVGAGI (reference sequence). V was trimmed by 2 bases and J by 2 bases, leaving 13 bases between them. CDR3 length equals 15 residues. The CDR3: CASSYETGATYEQYF. CDR3 sequence (DNA): TGTGCCAGCAGTTACGAAACGGGAGCGACCTACGAGCAGTACTTC.

The chain employs TRBV10-1 and TRBJ2-2, with a possible D match to TRBD2 (5 bases). The CDR3 runs 14 residues. V was clipped by 6 bases and J by 0 bases, with 8 bases between them. Germline lookup yields CDR1 WNHNN and CDR2 SYGVQD (reference sequence). CDR3 residues: CASRTGTNTGELFF. The CDR3 DNA reads as TGCGCCAGCAGGACCGGGACGAACACCGGGGAGCTGTTTTTT.

The V and J genes are TRBV2 and TRBJ2-5; no clear D gene. Per the germline V gene, CDR1 is SNHLY and CDR2 is FYNNEI. This CDR3 has 12 amino acids. Deletions cut 8 bases from V and 1 base from J, with 8 bases between. CDR3 in amino acids: CASSAVQETQYF. The CDR3 bases are TGTGCCAGCTCTGCGGTCCAAGAGACCCAGTACTTC.

The CDR3 region is CSVGTDRNNEQFF. DNA for the CDR3: TGCAGCGTCGGGACAGACCGAAACAATGAGCAGTTCTTC. The V and J genes are TRBV29-1 and TRBJ2-1, with TRBD1 identical over 7 bases. CDR1 and CDR2 (germline): SQVTM, ANQGSEA. This CDR3 contains 13 residues. After removal of 6 bases from V and 5 bases from J, the junction contained 7 bases not matched to a gene.

The chain employs TRBV28 and TRBJ2-1, with D maybe TRBD1 (6 bases). The CDR3 totals 14 residues. V was trimmed by 8 bases and J by 4 bases, leaving 15 bases between them. Germline V CDR1 and CDR2: MDHEN, SYDVKM. Here the CDR3 DNA reads TGTGCCAGCTCGGGACAATACTATTACAATGAGCAGTTCTTC. This encodes CASSGQYYYNEQFF.

The gene calls are TRBV2 and TRBJ2-5; D is unclear. CDR1 is SNHLY and CDR2 is FYNNEI in the germline V gene. This CDR3 region has 11 residues. The V end lost 7 bases, the J end lost 5 bases, and 8 bases lay between the germline ends. The CDR3 DNA sequence: TGTGCCAGCACCCCCGTTGAGACCCAGTACTTC. It yields the protein CASTPVETQYF.

The chain recombines TRBV16 with TRBJ1-5; maybe TRBD1 (6 bases). Germline V CDR1 and CDR2: KGHSY, FQNENV. V lost 0 bases, J lost 11 bases, and 23 bases lay in between. There are 17 residues in the CDR3. CDR3 in DNA: TGTGCCAGCAGCCAATCTGTCGGTGGACAGTCCCGGGGCGCCCAGCATTTT. As protein: CASSQSVGGQSRGAQHF.

This clone was recorded a few times. This rearrangement joins TRBV7-3 to TRBJ2-2, with TRBD2 matching over 7 bases. The CDR3 extends over 16 amino acids. The germline gives CDR1 SGHTA, CDR2 FQGTGA. The ends lost 5 bases at V and 1 base at J; junction bases unmatched: 7. Here the CDR3 reads CASSALGGENTGELFF. In DNA form, the CDR3 reads TGTGCCAGCAGCGCCTTGGGAGGGGAGAACACCGGGGAGCTGTTTTTT.

The chain is built from TRBV5-6 and TRBJ1-1, with TRBD1 identical over 7 bases. This CDR3 spans 15 amino acids. J was trimmed by 0 bases and V by 4 bases; bases with no gene match: 6. Germline V lookup: CDR1 SGHDT, CDR2 YYEEEE. The CDR3 nucleotides read TGTGCCAGCAGCCTGACAGGGTTCATGAACACTGAAGCTTTCTTT. Its protein product is CASSLTGFMNTEAFF.

The chain uses TRBV19 and TRBJ2-5; 14 positions agree with TRBD2. The CDR3 covers 18 residues. Germline assignment: CDR1 LNHDA and CDR2 SQIVND (reference sequence). Trimming at V came to 7 bases and at J to 1 base, leaving 11 bases not matched to a gene. Written as DNA, the CDR3 is TGTGCCAGTACCCCCATTTGGACTAGCGGGAGGAGCCAAGAGACCCAGTACTTC. It yields the protein CASTPIWTSGRSQETQYF.

This clone was seen a handful of times. CDR3 sequence reads: CASSQGARGTEAFF. DNA of the CDR3: TGTGCCAGCAGCCAAGGGGCCAGGGGGACGGAAGCTTTCTTT. The chain joins TRBV4-2 to TRBJ1-1; 7 nucleotides match TRBD1. This CDR3 is 14 amino acids long. CDR1 is LGHNA and CDR2 is YNFKEQ in the germline V gene. After removal of 1 base from V and 8 bases from J, the junction contained 7 bases not matched to a gene.

The chain has TRBV2 and TRBJ2-3; D may be TRBD1 (5 bases). Germline values: CDR1 SNHLY, CDR2 FYNNEI. This CDR3 contains 15 residues. Trimming stripped 7 bases from V and 2 bases from J, with 16 bases between. Here the CDR3 reads CASTLGLLYTDTQYF. CDR3 nucleotides: TGTGCCAGCACCTTGGGGCTCCTTTACACAGATACGCAGTATTTT.

J is TRBJ2-2 and V is TRBV6-6; D uncertain. CDR3 length: 12 amino acids. Deletions cut 4 bases from V and 6 bases from J, with 6 bases between. Germline assignment: CDR1 MNHNY and CDR2 SVGAGI (reference sequence). CDR3 bases: TGTGCCAGCAGTTTAGAGGCCGGGGAGCTGTTTTTT. This codes for CASSLEAGELFF.